This TCR beta chain was found in a study of blood T cell repertoires in COVID-19. The wider study: Spain, Italy and the United States supplied samples that represented acute and convalescent COVID-19. Sample material is recorded as cDNA or gDNA derived from T cells, B-cell-depleted T cells, or PBMCs.

Method: immunoSEQ multiplex PCR; TCRdb's copy keeps in-frame clones and lacks some. The sample contains approximately 250,000 clones, 84% of which appear only once. V lost 6 bases and J lost 8, with 14 bases in between. The CDR3 is made up of 13 amino acids. Germline CDR1 reads MNHEY; CDR2 reads SVGAGI. This chain connects TRBV6-5 to TRBJ2-1; TRBD2 might be the D (6 bases). The sample comprised peripheral blood. The clonotype originates from a man aged 60 to 69 with acute or convalescent COVID-19. The CDR3 region is CASRRELGDEQFF. In nucleotides, the CDR3 is TGTGCCAGCAGGCGGGAACTGGGCGATGAGCAGTTCTTC.